This T cell receptor (beta chain) was obtained from a study of shared clonotypes between healthy human individuals (TCRdb year 2020). About the full investigation: Two women and a few men aged 18 to 49 years were included in the cohort. To estimate repertoire size and how much clonotype sharing occurs between individuals, the study deeply sequenced the blood TCR repertoires of roughly 5 healthy adults. Libraries were prepared and TCR repertoires were sequenced by different laboratories using diverse techniques, in order to increase sequencing depth and limit assay-specific biases. Each donor's leukapheresis produced roughly between roughly 0.85 and 9.5 billion PBMCs.

Healthy HIV-negative adults with no recently reported acute infections or vaccinations were included as donors. Only Caucasian adults living in Nashville, Tennessee, USA were represented among the donors. For unsorted samples, around 90 million PBMCs were counted, and genomic DNA was extracted using the QIAamp DNA Blood Mini kit. Blood was obtained by leukapheresis, after which PBMCs were separated by Ficoll-Histopaque density gradient centrifugation and cryopreserved in liquid nitrogen vapor phase. TCR CDR3 regions were amplified from genomic DNA by multiplex PCR using the deep immunoSEQ assay. For each cell subset, the extracted genomic DNA was distributed evenly across all wells of several immunoSEQ 96-well plates, and each plate served as one replicate. For unsorted PBMC, approximately 300 ng of genomic DNA, equivalent to around 33,000 T cell genomes, went into each replicate PCR. Ten immunoSEQ deep assay plates were used to sequence unsorted PBMC genomic DNA. Purified libraries were measured with a Qubit 3.0 fluorometer, size-checked on a Bioanalyzer 2100, and measured again with the KAPA Library Quantification kit. Every immunoSEQ 96-well plate was sequenced on a separate single-read 150-cycle Illumina NextSeq 550 flow cell. The original methods were these. Because only junctional sequences without quality scores were contained in the immunoSEQ output, filtering matching that applied to full-length reads could not be performed. Sequences were annotated with PyIR, a Python wrapper for IgBLAST v1.9, using IMGT germline references to assign V/J genes and CDR3. Reads were removed for weak V/J assignments (E-value above 1e-6), missing CDR3, stop codons, out-of-frame junctions, or ambiguous translated residues. V3J clonotypes were defined by identical inferred V gene, J gene, and CDR3 amino acid sequence. The percentage overlap between two repertoires was calculated by dividing the number of shared unique clonotypes by the size of the smaller repertoire. RTK rarefaction, the Chao1 estimator, and Recon v2.1 estimates of unobserved clonotypes were used to assess repertoire richness. The table comes from immuneACCESS by way of TCRdb, which keeps in-frame sequences with V and J called. Part of the clones is missing from these tables; in studies checked, under half for an unresolved V gene and the rest for unknown reasons. The DNA gave D and trimming, while V, J and clone size come from that table. For this sample there are hundreds of thousands of clones; 76% appear just once. The ten most abundant clones make up 13% of the sample.

This clone was seen more than once but under ten times. The antigen this receptor binds is unknown. There are no base qualities to consult, and no much larger clone falls within one base. Study-wide findings and limitations: Because the study included a small number of donors, the genetic and exposure-history diversity represented was limited. Pairwise subsampling led to the expectation that sequencing depth would affect the degree of clonotype sharing among donors. Sampling was restricted to blood, and TCR repertoires in tissues likely differ from the TCR repertoires found in blood.

The CDR3, from cysteine to phenylalanine, totals 15 residues. Here the CDR3 DNA is all that survives: 45 bases in frame from base 1. The germline V gene provides CDR1 SNHLY and CDR2 FYNNEI. V ends up 10 bases short and J 2 bases short, with an unmatched junction base count of 11. Sequences were obtained from PBMCs. The source of this sequence is a woman in her 40s in good health. Some clones in this sample may be carry-over from other donors' samples. The rearranged chain carries TRBV2 and TRBJ2-1; 7 nucleotides in the junction match TRBD1. The nucleotides are TGTGCCAACCCTGAGGGGGCCGGCACCTACAATGAGCAGTTCTTC. The resulting protein is CANPEGAGTYNEQFF.